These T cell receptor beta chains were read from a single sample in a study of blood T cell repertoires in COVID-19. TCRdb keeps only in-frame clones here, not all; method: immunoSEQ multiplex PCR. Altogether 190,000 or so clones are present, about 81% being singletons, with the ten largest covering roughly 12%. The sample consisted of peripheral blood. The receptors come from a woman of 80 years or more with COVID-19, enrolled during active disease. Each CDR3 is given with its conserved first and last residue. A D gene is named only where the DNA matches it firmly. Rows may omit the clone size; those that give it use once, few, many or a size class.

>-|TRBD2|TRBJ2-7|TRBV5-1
TGCGCCAGCAGCCCGGGACTAGCGGGAGTCGAGCAGTACTTC
CASSPGLAGVEQYF
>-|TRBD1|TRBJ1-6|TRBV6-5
TGTGCCAGCAGTAGACAGGGGAAGGGCTCACCCCTCCACTTT
CASSRQGKGSPLHF
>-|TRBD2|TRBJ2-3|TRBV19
TGTGCCAGTAGTCCAAGCGGGGGGTACACAGATACGCAGTATTTT
CASSPSGGYTDTQYF
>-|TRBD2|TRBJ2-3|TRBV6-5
TGTGCCAGCAGTTACGCGGCGGGAGGGCCCACAGATACGCAGTATTTT
CASSYAAGGPTDTQYF
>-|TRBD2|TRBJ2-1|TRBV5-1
TGCGCCAGCAGTCATCCCAGGGGACTAGCGGGAGGAAATGAGCAGTTCTTC
CASSHPRGLAGGNEQFF
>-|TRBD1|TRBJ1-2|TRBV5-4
TGTGCCAGCAGCCCCCCGGGACAGGGGGCAGGTGGCTACACCTTC
CASSPPGQGAGGYTF
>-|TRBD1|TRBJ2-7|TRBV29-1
TGCAGCGCCATCCGGGACAGGGACTCCTACGAGCAGTACTTC
CSAIRDRDSYEQYF
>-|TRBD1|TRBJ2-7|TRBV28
TGTGCCAGCAGATCTTTTCATAGGTCGGTGACAGGGAATAAGCAGTACTTC
CASRSFHRSVTGNKQYF
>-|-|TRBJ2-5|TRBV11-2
TGTGCCAGCAGCCCGTCGGCGGCTCGGAGGACCCAGTACTTC
CASSPSAARRTQYF
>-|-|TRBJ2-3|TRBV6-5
TGTGCCAGCGGGAGAAAGGGGGATGATACGCAGTATTTT
CASGRKGDDTQYF
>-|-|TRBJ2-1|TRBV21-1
TGTGCCAGCACCCCGGACAGGGCCTACAATGAGCAGTTCTTC
CASTPDRAYNEQFF
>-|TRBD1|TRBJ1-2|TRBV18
TGTGCCAGCTCACCCTCCCTAGACAGGGGCTATGGCTACACCTTC
CASSPSLDRGYGYTF
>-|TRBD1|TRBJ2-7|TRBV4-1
TGCGCCAGCAGCCCCTGGACGACAGGGGGGACCTACGAGCAGTACTTC
CASSPWTTGGTYEQYF
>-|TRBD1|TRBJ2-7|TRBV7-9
TGTGCCAGCACTCCTCACCCCGGGACAGGGGACTCCTACGAGCAGTACTTC
CASTPHPGTGDSYEQYF
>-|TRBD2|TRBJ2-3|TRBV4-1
TGCGCCAGCAGCCATCCGGCGGGAGGATCAGATACGCAGTATTTT
CASSHPAGGSDTQYF
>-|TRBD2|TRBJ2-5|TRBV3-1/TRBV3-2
TGTGCCAGCAGCCAAGCGTCCGGGGGGTGGGAGACCCAGTACTTC
CASSQASGGWETQYF
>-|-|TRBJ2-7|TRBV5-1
TGCGCCAGCAGCTTGATGGGCGCCGCCTACGAGCAGTACTTC
CASSLMGAAYEQYF
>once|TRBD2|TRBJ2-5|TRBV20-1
TGCAGTGCTAGTTTAGCGGGATACCAAGAGACCCAGTACTTC
CSASLAGYQETQYF
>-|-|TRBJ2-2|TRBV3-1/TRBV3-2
TGTGCCAGCATCAATACCGGCGGTTGGACCGGGGAGCTGTTTTTT
CASINTGGWTGELFF
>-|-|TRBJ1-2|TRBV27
TGTGCCAGTTCGGACAGTAACGACTATGGCTACACCTTC
CASSDSNDYGYTF
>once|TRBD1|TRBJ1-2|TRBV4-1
TGCGCCAGCAGCCAAGGGGGCCCTACAGGGGGCCATGGCTACACCTTC
CASSQGGPTGGHGYTF
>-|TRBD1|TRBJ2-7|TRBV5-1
TGCGCCAGCAGCCAAAGCACTGGGACAGCCTACAAGCAGTACTTC
CASSQSTGTAYKQYF